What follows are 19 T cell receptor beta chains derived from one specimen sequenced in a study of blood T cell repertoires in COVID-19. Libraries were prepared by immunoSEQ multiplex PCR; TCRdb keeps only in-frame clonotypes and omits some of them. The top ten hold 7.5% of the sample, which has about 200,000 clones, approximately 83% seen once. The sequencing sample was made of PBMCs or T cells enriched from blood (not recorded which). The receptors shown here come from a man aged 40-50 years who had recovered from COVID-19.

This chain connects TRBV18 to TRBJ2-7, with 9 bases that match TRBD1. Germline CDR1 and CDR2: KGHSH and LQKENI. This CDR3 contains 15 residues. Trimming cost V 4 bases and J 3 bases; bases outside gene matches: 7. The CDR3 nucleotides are TGTGCCAGCTCACAACTACAGGGGGCTCTCTACGAGCAGTACTTC. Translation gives CASSQLQGALYEQYF.

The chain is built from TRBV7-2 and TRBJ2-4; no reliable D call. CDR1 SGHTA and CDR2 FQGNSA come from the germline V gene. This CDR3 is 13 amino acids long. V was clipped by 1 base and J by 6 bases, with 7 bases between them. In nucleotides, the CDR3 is TGTGCCAGCAGCTTAGACCCTAGAAACATTCAGTACTTC. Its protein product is CASSLDPRNIQYF.

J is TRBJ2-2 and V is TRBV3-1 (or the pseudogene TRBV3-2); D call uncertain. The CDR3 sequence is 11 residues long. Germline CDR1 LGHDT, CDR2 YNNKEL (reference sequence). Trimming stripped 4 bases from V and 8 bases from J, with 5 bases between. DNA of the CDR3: TGTGCCAGCAGCCTAGCAGGGGAGCTGTTTTTT. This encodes CASSLAGELFF.

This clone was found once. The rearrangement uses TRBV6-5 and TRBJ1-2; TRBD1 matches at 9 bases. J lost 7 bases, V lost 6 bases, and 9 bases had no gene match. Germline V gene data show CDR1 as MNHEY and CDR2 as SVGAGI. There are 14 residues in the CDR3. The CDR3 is CASSWDRAVGGYTF. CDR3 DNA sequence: TGTGCCAGCAGCTGGGACAGGGCTGTGGGTGGCTACACCTTC.

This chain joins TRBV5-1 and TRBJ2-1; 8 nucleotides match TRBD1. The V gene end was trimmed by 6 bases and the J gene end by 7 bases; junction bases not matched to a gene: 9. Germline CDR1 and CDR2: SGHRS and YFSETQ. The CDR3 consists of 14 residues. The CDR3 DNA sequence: TGCGCCAGCAAGCGACAGGGGAATGAGAATGAGCAGTTCTTC. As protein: CASKRQGNENEQFF.

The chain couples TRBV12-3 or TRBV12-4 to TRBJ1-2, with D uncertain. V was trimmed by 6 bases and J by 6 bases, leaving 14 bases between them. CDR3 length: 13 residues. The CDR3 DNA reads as TGTGCCAGCAGGGCGACGGGGTCGAATGGCTACACCTTC. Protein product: CASRATGSNGYTF.

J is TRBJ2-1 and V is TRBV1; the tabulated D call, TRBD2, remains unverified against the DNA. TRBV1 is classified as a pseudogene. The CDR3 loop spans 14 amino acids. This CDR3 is CTSSPTERYHEQFF. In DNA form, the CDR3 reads TGCACCAGCAGCCCTACGGAGAGGTATCATGAGCAGTTCTTC.

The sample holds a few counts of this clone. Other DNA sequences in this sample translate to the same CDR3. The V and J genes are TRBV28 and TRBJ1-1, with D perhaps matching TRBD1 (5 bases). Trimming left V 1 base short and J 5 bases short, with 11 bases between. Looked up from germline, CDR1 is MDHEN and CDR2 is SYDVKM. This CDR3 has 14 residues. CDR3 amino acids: CASSLSQGVTEAFF. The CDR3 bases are TGTGCCAGCAGTTTATCCCAGGGTGTTACTGAAGCTTTCTTT.

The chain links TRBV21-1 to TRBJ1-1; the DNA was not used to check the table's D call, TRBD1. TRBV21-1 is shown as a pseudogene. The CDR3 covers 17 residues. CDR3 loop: CASSRSGQGAPRGEAFF. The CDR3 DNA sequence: TGTGCCAGCAGTAGAAGCGGGCAGGGGGCTCCTCGGGGTGAAGCTTTCTTT.

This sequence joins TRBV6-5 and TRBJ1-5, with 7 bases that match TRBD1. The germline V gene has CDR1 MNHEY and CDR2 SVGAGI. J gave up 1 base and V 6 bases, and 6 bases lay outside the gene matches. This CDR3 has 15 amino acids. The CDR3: CASRIRQGSNQPQHF. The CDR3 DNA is TGTGCCAGCAGGATCCGACAGGGAAGCAATCAGCCCCAGCATTTT.

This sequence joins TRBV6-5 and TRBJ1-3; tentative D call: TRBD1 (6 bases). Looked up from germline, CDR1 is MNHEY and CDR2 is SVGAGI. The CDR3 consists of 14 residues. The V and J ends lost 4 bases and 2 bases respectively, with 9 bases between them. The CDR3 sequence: CASSSRGAGNTIYF. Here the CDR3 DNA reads TGTGCCAGCAGTTCCAGGGGAGCTGGAAACACCATATATTTT.

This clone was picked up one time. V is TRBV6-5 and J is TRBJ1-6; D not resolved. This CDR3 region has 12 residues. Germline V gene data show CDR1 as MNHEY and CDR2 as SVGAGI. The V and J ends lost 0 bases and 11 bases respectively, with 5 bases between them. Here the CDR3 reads CASSYSGTPLHF. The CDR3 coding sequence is TGTGCCAGCAGTTACTCGGGCACACCCCTCCACTTT.

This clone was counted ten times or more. The CDR3 DNA is TGTGCCAGCAGCGAAACCGGGGGGGCGGCAGATACGCAGTATTTT. Its protein product is CASSETGGAADTQYF. This chain connects TRBV7-2 to TRBJ2-3; the match to TRBD2 covers 8 bases. V lost 5 bases to trimming and J lost 4 bases; unmatched junction nucleotides: 8. The CDR3 runs 15 residues. Germline CDR1 SGHTA, CDR2 FQGNSA. The full variable domain, rest sourced from reference TRBV7-2 and TRBJ2-3, is GAGVSQSPSNKVTEKGKDVELRCDPISGHTALYWYRQSLGQGLEFLIYFQGNSAPDKSGLPSDRFSAERTGGSVSTLTIQRTQQEDSAVYLCASSETGGAADTQYFGPGTRLTVL.

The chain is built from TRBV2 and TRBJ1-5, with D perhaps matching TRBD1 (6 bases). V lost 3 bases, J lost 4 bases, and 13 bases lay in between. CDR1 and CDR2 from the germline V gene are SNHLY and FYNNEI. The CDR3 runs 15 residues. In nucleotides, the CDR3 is TGTGCCAGCAGTGATCTTAAGACAGGAAATCAGCCCCAGCATTTT. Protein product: CASSDLKTGNQPQHF.

This chain's CDR3 is CASSLGPNRGYGYTF. Written as DNA, the CDR3 is TGTGCCAGCAGCTTAGGACCAAACCGGGGGTATGGCTACACCTTC. The rearrangement links TRBV11-2 to TRBJ1-2, with D possibly TRBD1 on 5 matching bases. CDR3 length: 15 amino acids. Germline V gene sequence: CDR1 SGHAT, CDR2 FQNNGV. Deletions cut 1 base from V and 5 bases from J, with 14 bases between.

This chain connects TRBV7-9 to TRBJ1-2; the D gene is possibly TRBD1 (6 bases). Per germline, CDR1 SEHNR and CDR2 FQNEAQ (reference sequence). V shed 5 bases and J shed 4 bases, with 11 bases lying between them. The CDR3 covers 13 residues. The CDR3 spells CASSRTERYGYTF. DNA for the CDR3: TGTGCCAGCAGCCGGACAGAACGCTATGGCTACACCTTC.

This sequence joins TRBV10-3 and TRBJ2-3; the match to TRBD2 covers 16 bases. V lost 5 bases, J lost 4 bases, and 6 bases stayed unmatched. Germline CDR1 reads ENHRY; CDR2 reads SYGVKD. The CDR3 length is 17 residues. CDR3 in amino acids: CAISQGLAGGLADTQYF. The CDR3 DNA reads TGTGCCATCAGTCAGGGACTAGCGGGGGGGCTCGCAGATACGCAGTATTTT.

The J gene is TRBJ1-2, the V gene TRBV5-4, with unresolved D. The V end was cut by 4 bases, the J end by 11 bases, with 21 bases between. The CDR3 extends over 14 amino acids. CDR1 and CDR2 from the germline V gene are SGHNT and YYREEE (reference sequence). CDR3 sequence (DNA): TGTGCCAGCAGCCAAACCGGGAGGGAGAAGGGTTACACCTTC. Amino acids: CASSQTGREKGYTF.

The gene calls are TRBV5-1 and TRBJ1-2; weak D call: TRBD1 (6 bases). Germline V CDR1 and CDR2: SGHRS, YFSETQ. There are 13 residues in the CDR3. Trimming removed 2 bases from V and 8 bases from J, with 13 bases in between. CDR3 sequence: CASSFTRGRGYTF. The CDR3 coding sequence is TGCGCCAGCAGCTTCACCAGGGGACGGGGCTACACCTTC.